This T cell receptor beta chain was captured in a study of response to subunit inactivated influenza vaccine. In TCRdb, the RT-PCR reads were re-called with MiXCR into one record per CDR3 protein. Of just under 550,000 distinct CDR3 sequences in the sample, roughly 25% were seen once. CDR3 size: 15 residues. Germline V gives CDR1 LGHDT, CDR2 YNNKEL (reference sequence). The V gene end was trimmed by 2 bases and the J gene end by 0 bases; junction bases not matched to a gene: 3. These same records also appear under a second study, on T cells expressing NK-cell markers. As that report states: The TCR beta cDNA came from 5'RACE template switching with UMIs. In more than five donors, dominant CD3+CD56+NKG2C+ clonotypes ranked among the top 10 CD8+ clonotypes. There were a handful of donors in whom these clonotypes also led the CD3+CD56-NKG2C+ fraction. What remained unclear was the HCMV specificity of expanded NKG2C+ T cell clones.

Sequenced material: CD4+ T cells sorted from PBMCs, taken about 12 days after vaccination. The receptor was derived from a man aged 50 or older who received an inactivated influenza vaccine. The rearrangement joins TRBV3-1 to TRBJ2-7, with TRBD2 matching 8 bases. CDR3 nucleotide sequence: TGTGCCAGCAGCCAAACTAGCGGTACCTCCTACGAGCAGTACTTC. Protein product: CASSQTSGTSYEQYF.